This T cell receptor (beta chain) comes out of a study of beta chain features in type 1 diabetes. There are a few counts of this clone. Antigen unknown. General study findings and limits: Moderate yet significant TCRB CDR3 shortening was seen in Type 1 diabetes patients in all four CD4+ subsets. Shorter templates might be favored by PCR, and equally so in patients and in controls.

CDR1 is SNHLY, CDR2 FYNNEI, per germline. J gave up 5 bases and V 8 bases, and 11 bases lay outside the gene matches. The CDR3 has 14 residues. Reverse transcription of all isolated RNA meant that expressed TCRB transcripts were sequenced. Assay: immunoSEQ multiplex PCR; the TCRdb copy retains only in-frame clones and omits some. The table shows about 160,000 clones, with less than 10% occurring only once. The source is a man between 18 and 35 years old with type 1 diabetes. Sample: central memory CD4+ T cells from blood. This chain links TRBV2 with TRBJ1-1; the match to TRBD1 covers 7 bases. The CDR3 region is CASQRQGMGTEAFF. The DNA for the CDR3 is TGTGCCAGCCAAAGACAGGGCATGGGGACTGAAGCTTTCTTT.